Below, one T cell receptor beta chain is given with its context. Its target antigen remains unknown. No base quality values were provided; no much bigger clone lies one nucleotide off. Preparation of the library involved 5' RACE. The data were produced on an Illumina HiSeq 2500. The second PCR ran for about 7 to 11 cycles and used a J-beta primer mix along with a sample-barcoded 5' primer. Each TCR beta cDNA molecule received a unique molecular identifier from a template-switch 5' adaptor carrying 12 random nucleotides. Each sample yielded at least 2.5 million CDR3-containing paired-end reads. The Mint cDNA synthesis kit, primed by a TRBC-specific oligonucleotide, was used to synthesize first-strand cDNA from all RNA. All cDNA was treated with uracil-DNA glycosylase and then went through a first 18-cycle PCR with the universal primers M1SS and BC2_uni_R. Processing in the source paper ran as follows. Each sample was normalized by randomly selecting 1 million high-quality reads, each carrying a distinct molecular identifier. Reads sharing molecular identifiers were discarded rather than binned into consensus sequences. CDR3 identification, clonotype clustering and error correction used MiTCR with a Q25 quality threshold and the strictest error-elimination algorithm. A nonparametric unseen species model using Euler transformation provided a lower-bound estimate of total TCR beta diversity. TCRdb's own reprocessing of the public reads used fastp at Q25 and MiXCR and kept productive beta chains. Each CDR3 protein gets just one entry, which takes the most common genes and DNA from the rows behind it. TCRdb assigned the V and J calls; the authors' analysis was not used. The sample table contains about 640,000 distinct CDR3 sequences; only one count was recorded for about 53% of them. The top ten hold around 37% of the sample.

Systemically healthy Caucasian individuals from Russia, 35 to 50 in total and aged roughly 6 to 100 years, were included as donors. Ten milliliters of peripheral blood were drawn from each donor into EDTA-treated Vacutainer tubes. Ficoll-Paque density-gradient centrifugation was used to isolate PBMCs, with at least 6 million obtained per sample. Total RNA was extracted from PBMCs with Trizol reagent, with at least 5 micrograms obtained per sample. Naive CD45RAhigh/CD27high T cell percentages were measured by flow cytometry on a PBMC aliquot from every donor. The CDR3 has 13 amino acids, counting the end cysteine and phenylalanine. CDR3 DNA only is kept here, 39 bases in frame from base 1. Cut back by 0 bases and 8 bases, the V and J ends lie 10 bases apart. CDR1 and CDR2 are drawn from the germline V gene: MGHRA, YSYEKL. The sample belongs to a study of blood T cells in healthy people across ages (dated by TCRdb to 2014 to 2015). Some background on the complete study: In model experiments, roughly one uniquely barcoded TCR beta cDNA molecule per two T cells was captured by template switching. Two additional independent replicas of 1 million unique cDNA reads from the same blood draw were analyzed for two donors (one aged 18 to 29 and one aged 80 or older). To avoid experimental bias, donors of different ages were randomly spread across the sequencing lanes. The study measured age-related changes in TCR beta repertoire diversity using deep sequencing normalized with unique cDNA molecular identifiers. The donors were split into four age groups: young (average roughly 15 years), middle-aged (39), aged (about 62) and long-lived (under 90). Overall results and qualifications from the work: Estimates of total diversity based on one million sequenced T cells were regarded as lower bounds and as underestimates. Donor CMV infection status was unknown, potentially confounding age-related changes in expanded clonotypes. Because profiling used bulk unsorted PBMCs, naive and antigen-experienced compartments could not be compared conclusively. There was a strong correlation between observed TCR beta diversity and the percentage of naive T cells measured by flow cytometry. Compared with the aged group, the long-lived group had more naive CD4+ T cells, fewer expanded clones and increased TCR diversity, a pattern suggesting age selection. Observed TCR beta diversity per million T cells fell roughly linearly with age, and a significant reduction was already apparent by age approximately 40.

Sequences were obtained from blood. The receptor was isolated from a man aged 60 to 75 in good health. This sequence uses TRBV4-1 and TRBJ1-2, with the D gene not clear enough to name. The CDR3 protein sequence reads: CASSQEHSGGYTF. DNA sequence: TGCGCCAGCAGCCAAGAACACTCTGGGGGCTACACCTTC.